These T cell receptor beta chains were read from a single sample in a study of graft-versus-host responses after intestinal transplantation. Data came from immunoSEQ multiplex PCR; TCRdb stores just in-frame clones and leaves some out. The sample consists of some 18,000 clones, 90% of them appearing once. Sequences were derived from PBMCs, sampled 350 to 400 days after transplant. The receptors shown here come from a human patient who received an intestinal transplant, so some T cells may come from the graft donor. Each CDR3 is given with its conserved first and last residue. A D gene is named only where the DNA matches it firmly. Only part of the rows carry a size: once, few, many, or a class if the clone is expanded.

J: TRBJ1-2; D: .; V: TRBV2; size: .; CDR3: CASSQEVLNYGYTF; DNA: TGTGCCAGCAGCCAGGAAGTCCTTAACTATGGCTACACCTTC
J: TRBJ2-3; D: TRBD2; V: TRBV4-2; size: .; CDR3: CASSQEEASGPSTDTQYF; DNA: TGTGCCAGCAGCCAAGAGGAGGCTAGCGGGCCTAGCACAGATACGCAGTATTTT
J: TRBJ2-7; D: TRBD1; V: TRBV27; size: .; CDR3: CASSYTGTGQHEQYF; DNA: TGTGCCAGCAGCTACACCGGGACAGGGCAACACGAGCAGTACTTC
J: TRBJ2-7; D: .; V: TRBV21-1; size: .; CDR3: CASSKELQGYEQYF; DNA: TGTGCCAGCAGCAAGGAGTTACAGGGTTACGAGCAGTACTTC
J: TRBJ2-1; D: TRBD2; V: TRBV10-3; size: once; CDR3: CAISDMREGQFF; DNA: TGTGCCATCAGTGATATGCGGGAGGGGCAGTTCTTC
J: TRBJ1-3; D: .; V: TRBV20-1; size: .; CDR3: CSANLESIYF; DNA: TGCAGTGCTAATCTGGAGTCCATATATTTT
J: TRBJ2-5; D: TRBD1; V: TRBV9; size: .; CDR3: CASSVDTGGSQETQYF; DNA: TGTGCCAGCAGCGTAGACACAGGGGGCAGCCAAGAGACCCAGTACTTC
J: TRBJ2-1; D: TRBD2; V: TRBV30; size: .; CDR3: CAWKSIRMTSGRYNEQFF; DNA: TGTGCCTGGAAGTCCATTAGAATGACTAGCGGGAGGTACAATGAGCAGTTCTTC
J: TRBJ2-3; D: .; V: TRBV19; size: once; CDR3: CASSIPIPPLPYTQYF; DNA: TGTGCCAGTAGTATTCCTATTCCCCCGTTGCCGTATACGCAGTATTTT
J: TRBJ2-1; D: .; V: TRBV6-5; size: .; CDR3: CASSDINEQFF; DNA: TGTGCCAGCAGTGACATCAATGAGCAGTTCTTC
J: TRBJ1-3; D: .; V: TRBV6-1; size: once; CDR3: CASTLGNTIYF; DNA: TGTGCCAGCACACTTGGAAACACCATATATTTT
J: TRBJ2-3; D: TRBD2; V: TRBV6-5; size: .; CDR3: CASSLGTMGTDTQYF; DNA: TGTGCCAGCAGTTTGGGGACTATGGGGACAGATACGCAGTATTTT
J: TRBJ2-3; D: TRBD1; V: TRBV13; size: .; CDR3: CASSSSDRGLIDTQYF; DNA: TGTGCCAGCAGCTCTTCGGACAGGGGGCTTATAGATACGCAGTATTTT
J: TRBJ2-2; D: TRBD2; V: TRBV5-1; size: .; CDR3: CASRLAGANTGELFF; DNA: TGCGCCAGCAGACTAGCGGGAGCGAACACCGGGGAGCTGTTTTTT
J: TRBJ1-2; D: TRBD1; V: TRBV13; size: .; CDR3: CASSLGGGAFSATF; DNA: TGTGCCAGCAGCTTAGGAGGGGGCGCCTTTTCGGCCACCTTC
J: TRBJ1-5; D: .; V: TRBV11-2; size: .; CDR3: CASSQGRSFLNQPQHF; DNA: TGTGCCAGCAGCCAAGGACGGAGCTTTTTAAATCAGCCCCAGCATTTT
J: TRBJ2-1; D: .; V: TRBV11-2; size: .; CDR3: CASSLWSSRNEQFF; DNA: TGTGCCAGCAGCTTATGGTCTAGCAGAAATGAGCAGTTCTTC
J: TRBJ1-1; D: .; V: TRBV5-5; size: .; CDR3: CARRRGVVPTTNTEAFF; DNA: TGTGCCAGAAGACGAGGGGTAGTCCCCACGACGAACACTGAAGCTTTCTTT
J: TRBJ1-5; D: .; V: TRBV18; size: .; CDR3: CASSPGGGVGQPQHF; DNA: TGTGCCAGCTCACCGGGAGGGGGGGTTGGTCAGCCCCAGCATTTT
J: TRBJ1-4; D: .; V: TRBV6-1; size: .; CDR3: CASSEGATNEKLFF; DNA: TGTGCCAGCAGTGAAGGGGCAACTAATGAAAAACTGTTTTTT
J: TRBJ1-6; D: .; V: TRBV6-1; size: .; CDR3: CASSEALRGDSYNSPLHF; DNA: TGTGCCAGCAGTGAAGCGCTTCGAGGAGACTCCTATAATTCACCCCTCCACTTT
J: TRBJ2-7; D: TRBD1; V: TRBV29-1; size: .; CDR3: CSGRWGRGPAYEQYF; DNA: TGCAGCGGTCGATGGGGCAGGGGGCCGGCCTACGAGCAGTACTTC
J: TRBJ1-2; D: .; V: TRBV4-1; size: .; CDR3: CASSQEGGFFGYTF; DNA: TGCGCCAGCAGCCAAGAAGGGGGATTTTTCGGCTACACCTTC
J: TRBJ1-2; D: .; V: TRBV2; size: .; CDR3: CASLRYGYTF; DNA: TGTGCCAGCCTTAGGTATGGCTACACCTTC
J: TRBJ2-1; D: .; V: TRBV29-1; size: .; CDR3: CSVEDARGLYNEQFF; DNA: TGCAGCGTTGAAGATGCTAGAGGACTCTACAATGAGCAGTTCTTC
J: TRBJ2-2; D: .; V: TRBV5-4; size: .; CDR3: CASSQTLGDPGELFF; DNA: TGTGCCAGCAGCCAGACTCTCGGGGACCCCGGGGAGCTGTTTTTT
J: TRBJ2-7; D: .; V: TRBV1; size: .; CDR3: CTSSPIPRRGPLSYEQYF; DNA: TGCACCAGCAGCCCCATACCGCGGCGGGGCCCCCTCTCCTACGAGCAGTACTTC